This entry is about one T cell receptor beta chain. With 5 bases clipped from V and 5 bases from J, the junction kept 5 bases outside the gene matches. Germline loops: CDR1 SEHNR, CDR2 FQNEAQ (reference sequence). CDR3 length: 13 residues. This sample was taken from a study of PD-L1 blockade in urothelial cancer. Assay: immunoSEQ multiplex PCR; the TCRdb copy retains only in-frame clones and omits some. The sample has tens of thousands of clones; around four fifths are singletons. Time point given: pretreatment peripheral blood. This chain links TRBV7-9 with TRBJ2-5; 7 bases line up with TRBD2. The sample was PBMCs, taken around atezolizumab (anti-PD-L1) treatment. The clonotype comes from a man between 40 and 49 years old with urothelial cancer. This chain's CDR3 is CASSIGGGETQYF. The CDR3 region has the DNA TGTGCCAGCAGCATTGGGGGGGGTGAGACCCAGTACTTC.